A selection of T cell receptor beta chains follows, all from one sample in a study of T-cell reconstitution after alpha-beta-depleted transplantation in children. TCRdb recomputed calls from the PCR reads with MiXCR, one row per CDR3 protein. In the table there are approximately 590,000 distinct CDR3 sequences, approximately 10% of which are singletons. Sample: PBMCs from the stem cell graft donor, taken from the stem cell graft. These receptors all stem from a human donor who donated a stem cell graft to a child with acute myeloid leukemia. Both conserved end residues are part of each CDR3. A D gene is named only where the DNA matches it firmly. Clone size is stated in some rows and not others, as once, few, many or a class when expanded.

- TRBD2 TRBJ2-1 TRBV20-1 CSAASSGRASVNEQFF TGCAGTGCTGCCAGTAGCGGGAGGGCCTCTGTTAATGAGCAGTTCTTC
few - TRBJ2-6 TRBV7-2 CASSSRQASSGANVLTF TGTGCCAGCAGCTCCCGACAGGCAAGCTCTGGGGCCAACGTCCTGACTTTC
- - TRBJ2-1 TRBV6-2/TRBV6-3 CASTGAYNEQFF TGTGCCAGCACAGGGGCCTACAATGAGCAGTTCTTC
few TRBD1 TRBJ1-2 TRBV9 CASSVGQGVYGYTF TGTGCCAGCAGCGTGGGACAGGGGGTTTATGGCTACACCTTC
few - TRBJ1-2 TRBV29-1 CSVRLGGVDGYTF TGCAGCGTTCGTTTGGGGGGAGTCGATGGCTACACCTTC
- TRBD2 TRBJ2-7 TRBV20-1 CSARRLAGPSYEQYF TGCAGTGCTAGACGGCTAGCGGGCCCATCCTACGAGCAGTACTTC
few - TRBJ2-7 TRBV5-1 CASSSAGFNEQYF TGCGCCAGCTCCTCCGCGGGTTTCAACGAGCAGTACTTC
few TRBD2 TRBJ2-1 TRBV18 CASSPGLAGELKQFF TGTGCCAGCTCCCCTGGGCTAGCGGGAGAATTGAAGCAGTTCTTC
- - TRBJ1-2 TRBV12-3/TRBV12-4 CASLIGGNGYTF TGTGCCAGCCTTATCGGGGGTAATGGCTACACCTTC
many - TRBJ2-5 TRBV9 CASSALSSAPGTQYF TGTGCCAGCAGCGCGCTGAGCAGCGCCCCGGGGACCCAGTACTTC
- TRBD1 TRBJ1-5 TRBV4-3 CASSQPDRAENVGNQPQHF TGCGCCAGCAGCCAGCCCGACAGGGCCGAAAATGTAGGCAATCAGCCCCAGCATTTT
few TRBD2 TRBJ2-7 TRBV6-1 CASSRLTSGGYEQYF TGTGCCAGCAGTAGATTGACTAGCGGGGGCTACGAGCAGTACTTC
few - TRBJ1-4 TRBV20-1 CSARDRKNEKLFF TGCAGTGCTAGAGATCGGAAGAACGAAAAACTGTTTTTT
few - TRBJ2-1 TRBV7-9 CASSFISGTYNEQFF TGTGCCAGCAGCTTCATAAGCGGTACCTACAATGAGCAGTTCTTC
- - TRBJ2-7 TRBV4-2 CASSQGRGDYEQYF TGTGCCAGCAGCCAAGGTAGAGGGGACTACGAGCAGTACTTC
- - TRBJ1-2 TRBV12-3/TRBV12-4 CASASGAWGYTF TGTGCCAGCGCATCAGGGGCGTGGGGCTACACCTTC
- TRBD1 TRBJ1-1 TRBV5-1 CASSPGTVSMNTEAFF TGCGCCAGCAGCCCTGGGACAGTGAGCATGAACACTGAAGCTTTCTTT
many TRBD2 TRBJ2-7 TRBV20-1 CSARTSGNEQYF TGCAGTGCTAGGACTAGCGGGAACGAGCAGTACTTC
- - TRBJ2-7 TRBV29-1 CSVGPSAREQYF TGCAGCGTGGGTCCGTCGGCGAGGGAGCAGTACTTC